The clone carrying this TCR beta chain was recorded a few times. What it binds is not known. This specimen belongs to a study of T cell responses to AZD1222 COVID-19 vaccine. Study-wide points: Following two doses of AZD1222, Spike-specific TCR breadth and depth rose.

Method: immunoSEQ multiplex PCR; TCRdb's copy keeps in-frame clones and lacks some. The data contain some 58,000 clones, approximately 80% of them singletons. V lost 2 bases to trimming and J lost 6 bases; unmatched junction nucleotides: 3. Germline lookup yields CDR1 LGHDT and CDR2 YNNKEL (reference sequence). The CDR3 spans 14 residues. This material consisted of peripheral blood, taken 28 days after the second AZD1222 dose. This sequence was found in an adult who received the AZD1222 COVID-19 vaccine. This sequence joins TRBV3-1 (or the pseudogene TRBV3-2) and TRBJ2-2; 7 nucleotides match TRBD2. CDR3 nucleotide sequence: TGTGCCAGCAGCCAACACACTAGCGCCGGGGAGCTGTTTTTT. Its translation: CASSQHTSAGELFF.